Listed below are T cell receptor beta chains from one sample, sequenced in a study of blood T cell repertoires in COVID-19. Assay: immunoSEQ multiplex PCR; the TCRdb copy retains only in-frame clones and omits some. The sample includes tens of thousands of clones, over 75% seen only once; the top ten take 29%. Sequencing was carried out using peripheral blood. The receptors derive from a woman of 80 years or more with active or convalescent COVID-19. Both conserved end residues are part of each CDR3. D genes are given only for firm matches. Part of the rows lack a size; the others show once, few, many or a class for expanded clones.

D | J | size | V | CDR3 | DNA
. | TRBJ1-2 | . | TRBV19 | CASSIGGDHPGYTF | TGTGCCAGTAGTATAGGGGGGGACCACCCCGGCTACACCTTC
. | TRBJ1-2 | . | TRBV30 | CAWRGKGAYGYTF | TGTGCCTGGAGGGGGAAGGGAGCCTATGGCTACACCTTC
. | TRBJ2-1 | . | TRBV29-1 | CSAFLTGISEQFF | TGCAGCGCATTCCTAACAGGGATCAGTGAGCAGTTCTTC
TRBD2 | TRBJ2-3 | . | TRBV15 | CATSSGLAGTLSDTQYF | TGTGCCACCAGCAGTGGACTAGCGGGGACTCTCTCGGATACGCAGTATTTT
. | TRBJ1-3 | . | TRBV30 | CAWTVTGNTIYF | TGTGCCTGGACAGTTACTGGAAACACCATATATTTT
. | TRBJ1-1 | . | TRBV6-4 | CASRVSQGMTEAFF | TGTGCCAGCAGGGTCTCACAGGGTATGACTGAAGCTTTCTTT
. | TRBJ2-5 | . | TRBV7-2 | CASSLSRSSETQYF | TGTGCCAGCAGCTTATCTCGGAGTTCAGAGACCCAGTACTTC
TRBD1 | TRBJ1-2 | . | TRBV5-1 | CASSYGQGTYGYTF | TGCGCCAGCAGCTACGGACAGGGGACCTATGGCTACACCTTC
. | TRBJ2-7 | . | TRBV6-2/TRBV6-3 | CASSYPIGGTRTYEQYF | TGTGCCAGCAGTTACCCAATAGGTGGGACAAGGACCTACGAGCAGTACTTC
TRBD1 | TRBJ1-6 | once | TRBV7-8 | CASSQWTGARNSPLHF | TGTGCCAGCAGCCAGTGGACAGGGGCACGTAATTCACCCCTCCACTTT
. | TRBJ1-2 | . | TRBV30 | CAWRRGSYGYTF | TGTGCCTGGAGAAGGGGCAGCTATGGCTACACCTTC
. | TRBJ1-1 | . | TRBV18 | CASSPQGQGTEAFF | TGTGCCAGCTCACCACAGGGGCAGGGCACTGAAGCTTTCTTT
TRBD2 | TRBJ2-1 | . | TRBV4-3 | CASSARPARGANEQFF | TGCGCCAGCAGCGCTCGCCCCGCGCGGGGGGCGAATGAGCAGTTCTTC
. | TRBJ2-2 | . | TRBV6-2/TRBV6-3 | CASSYIQGRVGELFF | TGTGCCAGCAGTTATATTCAGGGTCGAGTCGGGGAGCTGTTTTTT
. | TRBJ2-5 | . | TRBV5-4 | CASSTLLGRETQYF | TGTGCCAGCAGCACCTTACTAGGTCGAGAGACCCAGTACTTC
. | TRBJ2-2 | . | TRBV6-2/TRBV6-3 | CASSDRRRAGGELFF | TGTGCCAGCAGTGACCGACGCAGGGCAGGCGGGGAGCTGTTTTTT
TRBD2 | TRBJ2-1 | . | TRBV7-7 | CASSRGLAGGGEQFF | TGTGCTAGCAGCAGGGGACTAGCGGGGGGAGGTGAGCAGTTCTTC
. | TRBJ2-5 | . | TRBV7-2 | CASSFNFKETQYF | TGTGCCAGCAGCTTCAACTTCAAAGAGACCCAGTACTTC
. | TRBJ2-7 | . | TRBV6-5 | CASSYSMPSSGSLGYF | TGTGCCAGCAGTTACTCGATGCCCTCCTCGGGGTCCTTGGGGTACTTC
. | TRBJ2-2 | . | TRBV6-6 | CASSYFGGGELFF | TGTGCCAGCAGTTACTTCGGTGGCGGGGAGCTGTTTTTT
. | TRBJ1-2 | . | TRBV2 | CASRGRINYTF | TGTGCCAGCAGGGGCAGAATTAACTACACCTTC
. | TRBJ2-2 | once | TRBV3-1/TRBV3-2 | CASRGDTRNTGELFF | TGTGCCAGCAGGGGGGACACTCGGAACACCGGGGAGCTGTTTTTT
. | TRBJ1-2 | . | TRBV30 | CAFGDLSGNGYTF | TGTGCCTTTGGAGATTTGTCAGGGAATGGCTACACCTTC
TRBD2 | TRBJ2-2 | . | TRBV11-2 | CASSPPSGVNTGELFF | TGTGCCAGCAGCCCACCTAGCGGGGTAAACACCGGGGAGCTGTTTTTT
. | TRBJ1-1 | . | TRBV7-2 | CASSLRGLNTEAFF | TGTGCCAGCAGCTTACGAGGCCTAAACACTGAAGCTTTCTTT
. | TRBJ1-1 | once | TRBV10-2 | CASSERWSGNTEAFF | TGCGCCAGCAGTGAGCGATGGTCGGGGAACACTGAAGCTTTCTTT
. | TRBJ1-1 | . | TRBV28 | CASSSSGFTLNTEAFF | TGTGCCAGCAGTTCCTCCGGGTTTACCCTGAACACTGAAGCTTTCTTT
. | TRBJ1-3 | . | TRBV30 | CAWSVLSGNSGNTIYF | TGTGCCTGGAGTGTACTGTCAGGGAACTCTGGAAACACCATATATTTT